This T cell receptor beta chain was recorded in a study of chemoradiotherapy in HPV16-positive cancers. Points on this clone: Antigen specificity is unknown.

Only in-frame clones appear in the TCRdb table, and some are missing; sequencing was by immunoSEQ multiplex PCR. The table lists some 10,000 clones, 80% to 85% of them singletons. The CDR3 spans 14 residues. With V trimmed by 7 bases and J by 3 bases, 5 bases remained unmatched. Per germline, CDR1 MNHEY and CDR2 SMNVEV (reference sequence). Findings and caveats of the study: Non-HPV-specific T cells did not expand in tumors during treatment, whereas candidate HPV-specific clones and E7-related motifs did.

The rearrangement joins TRBV27 to TRBJ2-2; 7 bases are a match to TRBD1. Material: blood, obtained from a patient who underwent chemoradiotherapy. This sequence originates from a human donor with HPV-associated anogenital cancer. As DNA, the CDR3 is TGTGCCAGCACCCGACAGGGTTACACCGGGGAGCTGTTTTTT. Encoded protein: CASTRQGYTGELFF.